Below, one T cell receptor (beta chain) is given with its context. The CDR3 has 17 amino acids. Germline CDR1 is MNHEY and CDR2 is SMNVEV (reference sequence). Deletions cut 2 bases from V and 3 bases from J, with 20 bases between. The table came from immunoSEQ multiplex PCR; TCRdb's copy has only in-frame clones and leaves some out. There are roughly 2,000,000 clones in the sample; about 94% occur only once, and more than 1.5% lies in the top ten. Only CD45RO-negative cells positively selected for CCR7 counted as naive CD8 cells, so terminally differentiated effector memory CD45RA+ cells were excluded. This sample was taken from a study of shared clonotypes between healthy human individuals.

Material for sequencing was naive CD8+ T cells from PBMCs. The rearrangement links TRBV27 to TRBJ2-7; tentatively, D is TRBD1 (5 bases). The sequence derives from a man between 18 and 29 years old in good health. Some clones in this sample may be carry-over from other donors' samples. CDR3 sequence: CASSLGPGTGQGYEQYF. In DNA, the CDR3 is TGTGCCAGCAGTTTAGGCCCGGGTACGGGTCAGGGCTACGAGCAGTACTTC.